This is a list of T cell receptor beta chains from one sample in a study of T cell repertoires in cytomegalovirus infection. TCRdb recomputed calls from the reads with MiXCR, one row per CDR3 protein. The sample consists of some 180,000 distinct CDR3 sequences, approximately 9.7% of them appearing once. The material sequenced was PBMCs. The receptor set was obtained from a human donor in good health (CMV status not recorded). Some clones in this sample may be carry-over from other donors' samples. The CDR3 runs from the conserved cysteine through the conserved F or W. The order of the fields is CDR3 length, clone size, D gene, V gene, J gene, CDR3 DNA, CDR3 protein. The D gene is left open where the match is weak. Clone size is shown for a subset of rows, as once, few, many or a class of expanded clone.

12,many,-,TRBV28,TRBJ1-2,TGTGCCAGCAGTTTCCCCAACTATGGCTACACCTTC,CASSFPNYGYTF
21,many,TRBD2,TRBV5-6,TRBJ2-3,TGTGCCAGCAGCGCCCCTAAGGGACCGGGACTAGCGAGCTGGAGCACAGATACGCAGTATTTT,CASSAPKGPGLASWSTDTQYF
16,many,TRBD1,TRBV11-2,TRBJ1-2,TGTGCCAGCAGCTCAAACCGGGACAGGGTAACTGACGGCTACACCTTC,CASSSNRDRVTDGYTF
13,many,-,TRBV28,TRBJ1-1,TGTGCCAGCAGTTTATCGGCAGCGACTGAAGCTTTCTTT,CASSLSAATEAFF
15,-,-,TRBV19,TRBJ2-1,TGTGCCAGTAGTTTCTCGGGATCACCCTACAATGAGCAGTTCTTC,CASSFSGSPYNEQFF
13,-,TRBD1,TRBV29-1,TRBJ1-2,TGCAGCGTTGTGTGGCAGGGGGGGCTGGGCTACACCTTC,CSVVWQGGLGYTF
15,many,-,TRBV7-2,TRBJ1-1,TGTGCCAGCAGCTTATATGGGGGAGAGAACACTGAAGCTTTCTTT,CASSLYGGENTEAFF
16,-,TRBD2,TRBV20-1,TRBJ2-5,TGCAGTGCTAGAGATCCGGCTAGCGGGAGTTTAGAGACCCAGTACTTC,CSARDPASGSLETQYF
15,many,-,TRBV7-2,TRBJ1-1,TGTGCCAGCAGCACCGGCTCTAGGGAGAGGACTGAAGCTTTCTTT,CASSTGSRERTEAFF
14,few,TRBD2,TRBV7-2,TRBJ2-5,TGTGCCAACAGCCTCGTTAGCGGGGCAGAGACCCAGTACTTC,CANSLVSGAETQYF
14,few,-,TRBV9,TRBJ1-6,TGTGCCAGCAGCGTAGTACCCCGTAATTCACCCCTCCACTTT,CASSVVPRNSPLHF
13,many,-,TRBV28,TRBJ1-1,TGTGCCAGCAGTCCACCGGGACTGACTGAAGCTTTCTTT,CASSPPGLTEAFF
15,few,-,TRBV7-4,TRBJ1-1,TGTGCCAGCAGCCAGCCGGAGGGGGGGAACACTGAAGCTTTCTTT,CASSQPEGGNTEAFF
14,-,TRBD2,TRBV5-6,TRBJ2-1,TGTGCCAGCAGCACAAGCGGGGCCTACAATGAGCAGTTCTTC,CASSTSGAYNEQFF
14,-,-,TRBV5-6,TRBJ1-1,TGTGCCAGCAGCCAGGGGCCGGGGAACACTGAAGCTTTCTTT,CASSQGPGNTEAFF
14,-,TRBD1,TRBV5-4,TRBJ2-5,TGTGCCAGCAGCGACGTGGGACAGGGAAAGACCCAGTACTTC,CASSDVGQGKTQYF
16,-,-,TRBV3-1,TRBJ2-2,TGTGCCAGCAGCCAAACCCGGGCGGGGAACACCGGGGAGCTGTTTTTT,CASSQTRAGNTGELFF
15,few,-,TRBV27,TRBJ2-1,TGTGCCAGCAGTTTAGTCAGAACCACAATGAGTAAGCAGTTCTTC,CASSLVRTTMSKQFF
16,many,-,TRBV7-2,TRBJ1-2,TGTGCCAGCAGCTTATCGGTGCCCCCGGGAAGCTATGGCTACACCTTC,CASSLSVPPGSYGYTF
15,many,TRBD2,TRBV7-2,TRBJ2-5,TGTGCCAGCAGCTCCATAACTAGCGGGAGTGAGACCCAGTACTTC,CASSSITSGSETQYF
14,many,-,TRBV7-2,TRBJ1-1,TGTGCCAGCCGGAATCGACAGGAATCGACTGAAGCTTTCTTT,CASRNRQESTEAFF
13,few,-,TRBV7-3,TRBJ1-2,TGTGCCAGCAGCGAAGGGGTTGGCTATGGCTACACCTTC,CASSEGVGYGYTF
15,many,-,TRBV20-1,TRBJ1-3,TGCAGTGCGGCTCCAGGGACCTTCTCTGGAAACACCATATATTTT,CSAAPGTFSGNTIYF
17,-,TRBD2,TRBV20-1,TRBJ2-1,TGCAGTGCTAGAGCCAGACGGGGGGGCACCTCCTACAATGAGCAGTTCTTC,CSARARRGGTSYNEQFF
16,many,-,TRBV7-9,TRBJ2-4,TGTGCCAGCAGCTCACCTCAGCTAGAGTCCAAAAACATTCAGTACTTC,CASSSPQLESKNIQYF
15,many,-,TRBV7-3,TRBJ2-3,TGTGCCAGCAGCCCCCAGGCGGGACGCACAGATACGCAGTATTTT,CASSPQAGRTDTQYF
17,many,-,TRBV7-4,TRBJ2-1,TGTGCCAGCAGCTTAGCGGGAGGCCCAAGCTCCTACAATGAGCAGTTCTTC,CASSLAGGPSSYNEQFF
14,many,-,TRBV7-2,TRBJ1-1,TGTGCCAGCAGCTTAGTCATGCGGAACACTGAAGCTTTCTTT,CASSLVMRNTEAFF
11,many,-,TRBV20-1,TRBJ2-3,TGCAGTGCATTCGCGACAGATACGCAGTATTTT,CSAFATDTQYF
16,-,TRBD1,TRBV5-3,TRBJ1-2,TGTGCCAGCGGCTCCCCCGGACCCGGACAGGGGGTCGGCTACACCTTC,CASGSPGPGQGVGYTF
14,few,TRBD1,TRBV3-1,TRBJ2-7,TGTGCCAGCAGCCAGGGACAGGGTCCCTACGAGCAGTACTTC,CASSQGQGPYEQYF
15,-,TRBD2,TRBV5-5,TRBJ2-7,TGTGCCAGCAGCCTTACAGCGGGGGGGGTATACGAGCAGTACTTC,CASSLTAGGVYEQYF
14,-,-,TRBV19,TRBJ2-5,TGTGCCAGTAGCCCGCTGGGGAGGCAAGAGACCCAGTACTTC,CASSPLGRQETQYF
15,many,-,TRBV6-2/TRBV6-3,TRBJ1-1,TGTGCCACCACCGCCTATAACCTCATGAACACTGAAGCTTTCTTT,CATTAYNLMNTEAFF
15,many,-,TRBV7-8,TRBJ2-2,TGTGCCAGCAGCTTAGGGACCGCGAACACCGGGGAGCTGTTTTTT,CASSLGTANTGELFF
12,many,-,TRBV11-2,TRBJ1-2,TGTGCCAGCAGCGGACAGATTTATGGCTACACCTTC,CASSGQIYGYTF
14,many,TRBD1,TRBV30,TRBJ2-1,TGTGCCTGGAGTTTGGCAGGGGGTAGTTATGAGCAGTTCTTC,CAWSLAGGSYEQFF
17,many,TRBD1,TRBV7-2,TRBJ1-6,TGTGCCAGCAGCAGAAGACAGGGGGCATGGTATAATTCACCCCTCCACTTT,CASSRRQGAWYNSPLHF
15,many,-,TRBV5-1,TRBJ2-5,TGCGCCAGCAGCTTGGCCTCCCATTCAGGGGAGACCCAGTACTTC,CASSLASHSGETQYF
14,many,-,TRBV7-9,TRBJ1-4,TGTGCCAGCAGCTTAGTCGGGACGGATGAAAAACTGTTTTTT,CASSLVGTDEKLFF
17,many,TRBD2,TRBV7-9,TRBJ2-1,TGTGCCAGCAGCTTATTGGCTAGCGGGAGTCCGGGAAATGAGCAGTTCTTC,CASSLLASGSPGNEQFF
13,many,-,TRBV20-1,TRBJ2-7,TGCAGTGCTAGACACCAAGTTTCCTACGAGCAGTACTTC,CSARHQVSYEQYF
15,-,TRBD1,TRBV4-3,TRBJ2-1,TGCGCCAGCAGCCAGGGACAGGGTACCGTGGATGAGCAGTTCTTC,CASSQGQGTVDEQFF
17,many,TRBD2,TRBV6-2/TRBV6-3,TRBJ2-7,TGTGCCAGCAGTCAAACCATCGGGACTAGCGGGATGAGGGAGCAGTACTTC,CASSQTIGTSGMREQYF
14,few,-,TRBV4-3,TRBJ1-6,TGCGCCAGCAGCCAAGAATCCTATAATTCACCCCTCCACTTT,CASSQESYNSPLHF
18,many,TRBD2,TRBV6-2/TRBV6-3,TRBJ2-1,TGTGCCAGCAGCGGACTAGCGGGGGGGCTAGGGTCCTACAATGAGCAGTTCTTC,CASSGLAGGLGSYNEQFF
14,many,-,TRBV20-1,TRBJ1-1,TGCAGTGCTACGCGACCGTTCGCGAACACTGAAGCTTTCTTT,CSATRPFANTEAFF
14,many,-,TRBV7-2,TRBJ1-1,TGTGCCAGCAGCTTGAGGGCCGGGGACACTGAAGCTTTCTTT,CASSLRAGDTEAFF
13,few,-,TRBV6-1,TRBJ1-2,TGTGCCAGCAGTTCGGGACTTACCTATGGCTACACCTTC,CASSSGLTYGYTF
16,-,TRBD2,TRBV20-1,TRBJ2-1,TGCAGTGCTAGAGAGGAACCAGCGGGAGGCTACAATGAGCAGTTCTTC,CSAREEPAGGYNEQFF
13,few,-,TRBV19,TRBJ2-5,TGTGCCAGTAGTATAGATGTTCAAGAGACCCAGTACTTC,CASSIDVQETQYF
13,few,-,TRBV6-2/TRBV6-3,TRBJ2-5,TGTGCCAGCAGTTACTCAGGGTCATCAGCCCAGTACTTC,CASSYSGSSAQYF
13,many,TRBD1,TRBV28,TRBJ1-1,TGTGCCAGCGGGAACAGGGGGCGTACTGAAGCTTTCTTT,CASGNRGRTEAFF
15,-,TRBD1,TRBV5-1,TRBJ1-2,TGCGCCAGCAGCTTGGAGGGACAGGGGGCCAATGGCTACACCTTC,CASSLEGQGANGYTF
15,few,-,TRBV6-4,TRBJ1-1,TGTGCCAGCAGCCGAGAGGGACACTCGAACACTGAAGCTTTCTTT,CASSREGHSNTEAFF
17,many,TRBD1,TRBV11-2,TRBJ2-3,TGTGCCAGCAGCCAAAATTCGGGACAGGGGGCCACAGATACGCAGTATTTT,CASSQNSGQGATDTQYF